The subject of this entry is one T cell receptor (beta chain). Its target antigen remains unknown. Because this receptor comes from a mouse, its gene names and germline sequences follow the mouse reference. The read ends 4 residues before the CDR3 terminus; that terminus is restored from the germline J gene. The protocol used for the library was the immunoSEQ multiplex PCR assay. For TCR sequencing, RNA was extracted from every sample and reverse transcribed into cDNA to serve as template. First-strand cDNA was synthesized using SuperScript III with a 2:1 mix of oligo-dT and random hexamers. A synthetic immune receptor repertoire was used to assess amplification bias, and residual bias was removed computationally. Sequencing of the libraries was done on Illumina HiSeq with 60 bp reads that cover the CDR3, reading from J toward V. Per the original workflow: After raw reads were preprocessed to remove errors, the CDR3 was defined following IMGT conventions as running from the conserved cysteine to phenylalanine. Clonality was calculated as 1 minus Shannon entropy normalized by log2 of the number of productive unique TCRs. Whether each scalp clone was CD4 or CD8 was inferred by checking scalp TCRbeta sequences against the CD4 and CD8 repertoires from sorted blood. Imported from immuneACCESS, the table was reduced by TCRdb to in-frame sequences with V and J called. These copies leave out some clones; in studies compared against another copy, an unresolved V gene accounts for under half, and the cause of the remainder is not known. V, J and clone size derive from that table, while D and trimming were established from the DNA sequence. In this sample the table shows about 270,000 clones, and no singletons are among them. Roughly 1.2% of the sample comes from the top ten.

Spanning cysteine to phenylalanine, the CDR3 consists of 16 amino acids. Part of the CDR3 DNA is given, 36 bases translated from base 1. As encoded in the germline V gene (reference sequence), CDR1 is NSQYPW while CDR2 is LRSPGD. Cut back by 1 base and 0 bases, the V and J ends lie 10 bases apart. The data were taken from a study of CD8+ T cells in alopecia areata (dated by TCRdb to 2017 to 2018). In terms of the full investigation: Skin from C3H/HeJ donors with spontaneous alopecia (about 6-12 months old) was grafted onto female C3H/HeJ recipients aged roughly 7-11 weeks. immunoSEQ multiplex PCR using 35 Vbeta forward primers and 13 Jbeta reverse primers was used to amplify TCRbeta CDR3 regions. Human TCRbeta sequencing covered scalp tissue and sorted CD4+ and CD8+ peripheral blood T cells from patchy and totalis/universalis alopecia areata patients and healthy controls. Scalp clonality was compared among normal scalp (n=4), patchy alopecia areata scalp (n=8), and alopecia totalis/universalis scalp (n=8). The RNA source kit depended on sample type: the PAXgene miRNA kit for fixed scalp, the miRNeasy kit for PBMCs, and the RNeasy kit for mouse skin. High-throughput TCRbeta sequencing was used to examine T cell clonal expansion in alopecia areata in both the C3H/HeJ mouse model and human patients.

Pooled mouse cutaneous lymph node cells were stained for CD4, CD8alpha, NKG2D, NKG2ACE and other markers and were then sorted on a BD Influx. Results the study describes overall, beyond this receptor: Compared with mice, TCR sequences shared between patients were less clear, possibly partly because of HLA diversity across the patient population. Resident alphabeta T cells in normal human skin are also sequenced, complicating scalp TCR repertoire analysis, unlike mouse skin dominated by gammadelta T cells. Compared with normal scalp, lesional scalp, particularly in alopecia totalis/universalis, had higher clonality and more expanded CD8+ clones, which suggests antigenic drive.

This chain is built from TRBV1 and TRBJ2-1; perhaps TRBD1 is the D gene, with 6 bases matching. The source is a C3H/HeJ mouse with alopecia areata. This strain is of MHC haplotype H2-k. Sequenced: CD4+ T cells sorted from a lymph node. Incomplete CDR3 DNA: TGCACCTGCAGTGCAGCGGGACAAAATAACTATGCT. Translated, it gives CTCSAAGQNNYA. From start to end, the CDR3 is CTCSAAGQNNYAEQFF.